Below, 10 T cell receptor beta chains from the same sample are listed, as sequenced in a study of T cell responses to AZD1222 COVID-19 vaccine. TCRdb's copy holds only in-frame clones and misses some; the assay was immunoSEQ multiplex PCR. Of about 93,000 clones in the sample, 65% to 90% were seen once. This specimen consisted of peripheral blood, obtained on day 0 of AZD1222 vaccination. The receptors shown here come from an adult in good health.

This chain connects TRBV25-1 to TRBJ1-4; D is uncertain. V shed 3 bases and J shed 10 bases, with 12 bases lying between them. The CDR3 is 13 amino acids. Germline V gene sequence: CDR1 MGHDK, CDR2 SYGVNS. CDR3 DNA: TGTGCCAGCAGTGACAGCAACTGGGGAAAACTGTTTTTT. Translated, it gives CASSDSNWGKLFF.

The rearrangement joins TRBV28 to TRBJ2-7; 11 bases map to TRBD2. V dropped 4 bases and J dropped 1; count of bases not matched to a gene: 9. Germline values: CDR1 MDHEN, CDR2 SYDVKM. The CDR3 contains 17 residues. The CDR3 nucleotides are TGTGCCAGCAGTTCTCTAGCGGGAGGTAGTAGGTCCTACGAGCAGTACTTC. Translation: CASSSLAGGSRSYEQYF.

This chain's CDR3 is CASSLGSPGGGYTF. CDR3 bases: TGTGCCAGCAGCCTCGGGAGTCCGGGGGGCGGCTACACCTTC. The chain employs TRBV7-3 and TRBJ1-2; D may be TRBD1 (6 bases). The CDR3 length is 14 residues. With 5 bases removed from V and 8 bases from J, the gap between germline ends came to 18 bases. CDR1 is SGHTA and CDR2 is FQGTGA in the germline V gene.

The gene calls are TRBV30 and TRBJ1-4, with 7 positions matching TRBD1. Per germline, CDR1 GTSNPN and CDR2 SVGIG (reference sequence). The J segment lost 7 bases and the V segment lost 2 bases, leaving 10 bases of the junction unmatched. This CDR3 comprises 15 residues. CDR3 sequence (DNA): TGTGCCTGGAGTTTTTCGACAGGGCGCAGTGAAAAACTGTTTTTT. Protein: CAWSFSTGRSEKLFF.

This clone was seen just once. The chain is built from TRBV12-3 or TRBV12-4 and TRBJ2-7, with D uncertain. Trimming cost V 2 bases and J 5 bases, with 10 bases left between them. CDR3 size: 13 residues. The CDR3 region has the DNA TGTGCCAGCAGTTTAAAATGGGTACACGAGCAGTACTTC. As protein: CASSLKWVHEQYF.

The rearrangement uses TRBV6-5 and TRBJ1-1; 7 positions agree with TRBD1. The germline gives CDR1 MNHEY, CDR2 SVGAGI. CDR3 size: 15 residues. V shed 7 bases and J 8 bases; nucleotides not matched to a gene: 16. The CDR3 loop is CASTKRGGAGFEAFF. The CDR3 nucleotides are TGTGCCAGCACCAAAAGAGGGGGCGCGGGGTTCGAAGCTTTCTTT.

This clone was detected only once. Here the CDR3 DNA reads TGTGCCAGCTACGGGACTTCAGGTACGCAGTATTTT. Protein: CASYGTSGTQYF. The genes are TRBV6-5 and TRBJ2-3, with a tentative D call TRBD2 (6 bases). This CDR3 spans 12 amino acids. Looked up from germline, CDR1 is MNHEY and CDR2 is SVGAGI. Trimming left V 8 bases short and J 8 bases short, with 14 bases between.

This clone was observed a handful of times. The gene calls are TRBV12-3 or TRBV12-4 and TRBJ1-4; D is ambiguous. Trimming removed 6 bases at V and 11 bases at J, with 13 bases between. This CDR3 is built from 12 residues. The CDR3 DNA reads TGTGCCAGCAGCCACCCCCTTTCGAAACTGTTTTTT. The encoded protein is CASSHPLSKLFF.

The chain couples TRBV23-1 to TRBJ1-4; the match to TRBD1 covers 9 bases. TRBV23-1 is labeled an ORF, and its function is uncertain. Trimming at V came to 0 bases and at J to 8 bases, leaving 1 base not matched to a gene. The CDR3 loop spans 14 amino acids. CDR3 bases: TGCGCCAGCAGTCAATCCGGGACAGGGGAAAAACTGTTTTTT. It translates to CASSQSGTGEKLFF.

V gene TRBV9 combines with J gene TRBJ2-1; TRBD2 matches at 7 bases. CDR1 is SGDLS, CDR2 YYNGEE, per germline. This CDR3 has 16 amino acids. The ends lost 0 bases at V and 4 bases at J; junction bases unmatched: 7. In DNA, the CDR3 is TGTGCCAGCAGCGTAGATGCGGGGGTTCAATACAATGAGCAGTTCTTC. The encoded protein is CASSVDAGVQYNEQFF.